The entry below describes one T cell receptor (beta chain). The entry originates in a study of T cells in Graves' hyperthyroidism and ophthalmopathy. Overall study context: Peripheral blood was secured at the point of initial diagnosis, before any treatment.

Those patients with uncontrolled infection, other autoimmune disease, pregnancy or lactation were excluded. Clinical symptoms, serum thyroxine, TRAb, thyroid ultrasound and orbital computed tomography established diagnosis. The CDR3 runs to 17 residues. V shed 1 base, J shed 0 bases, and the junction held 5 bases outside the gene matches. Amplified TCR beta CDR3 regions came from RNA transcripts. First-round RT-PCR of the TCR CDR3 relied on the HTBI primer set. TCRdb reprocessed the multiplex PCR reads via MiXCR and lists one record per CDR3 protein. The sample records hundreds of thousands of distinct CDR3 sequences, 20% being singletons.

The chain employs TRBV12-3 or TRBV12-4 and TRBJ1-5; TRBD1 matches 8 bases. Sample: blood. This TCR came from a man aged 25-45 years with Graves' ophthalmopathy. In DNA, the CDR3 is TGTGCCAGCAGTTTAGGGACAGGGATAAATAGCAATCAGCCCCAGCATTTT. Residues: CASSLGTGINSNQPQHF.